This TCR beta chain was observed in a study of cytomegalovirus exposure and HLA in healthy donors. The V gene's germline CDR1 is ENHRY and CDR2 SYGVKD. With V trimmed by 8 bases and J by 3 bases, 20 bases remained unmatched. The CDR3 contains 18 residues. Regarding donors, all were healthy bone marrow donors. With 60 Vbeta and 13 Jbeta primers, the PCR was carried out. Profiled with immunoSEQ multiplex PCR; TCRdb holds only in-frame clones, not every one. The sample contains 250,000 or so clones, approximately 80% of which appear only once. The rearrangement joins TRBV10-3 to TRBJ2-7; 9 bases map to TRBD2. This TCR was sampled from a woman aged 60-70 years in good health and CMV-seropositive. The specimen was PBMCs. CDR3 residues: CAIGGGLAFGVLSYEQYF. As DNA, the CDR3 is TGTGCCATCGGTGGGGGACTAGCCTTCGGAGTCCTAAGCTACGAGCAGTACTTC.